This T cell receptor (beta chain) was recorded in a study of T-cell memory formation after mild COVID-19. Whole-study findings and limits: Prior to infection, memory already included some responding clones, suggesting cross-reactive memory joined. Shrinking CD4+ clones were chiefly CM and EM; CD8+ ones were chiefly EMRA.

Amplification by 5'RACE using constant-segment primers produced TCR alpha and TCR beta cDNA libraries that carried sample barcodes and UMIs. TCRdb independently ran MiXCR on the 5' RACE reads; one entry per CDR3 protein. The table includes fewer than 700,000 distinct CDR3 sequences, about 20% detected once. The V and J ends lost 5 bases and 13 bases respectively, with 16 bases between them. The CDR3 extends over 12 amino acids. Germline CDR1 SGHRS, CDR2 YFSETQ. A word on this clonotype: Its target is unknown.

The sequencing input was PBMCs or a T cell subset sorted from them (not recorded which). The chain joins TRBV5-1 to TRBJ2-1; a weak D match, TRBD1 (6 bases). The clonotype originates from an adult woman who had mild COVID-19 (a few samples of this study predate the infection). Cell type and time point are not known. CDR3 region: CASSPAVGAQFF. The CDR3 DNA follows: TGCGCCAGCAGTCCCGCCGTGGGGGCACAGTTCTTC. Complete variable domain (other parts from reference TRBV5-1 and TRBJ2-1): KAGVTQTPRYLIKTRGQQVTLSCSPISGHRSVSWYQQTPGQGLQFLFEYFSETQRNKGNFPGRFSGRQFSNSRSEMNVSTLELGDSALYLCASSPAVGAQFFGPGTRLTVL.